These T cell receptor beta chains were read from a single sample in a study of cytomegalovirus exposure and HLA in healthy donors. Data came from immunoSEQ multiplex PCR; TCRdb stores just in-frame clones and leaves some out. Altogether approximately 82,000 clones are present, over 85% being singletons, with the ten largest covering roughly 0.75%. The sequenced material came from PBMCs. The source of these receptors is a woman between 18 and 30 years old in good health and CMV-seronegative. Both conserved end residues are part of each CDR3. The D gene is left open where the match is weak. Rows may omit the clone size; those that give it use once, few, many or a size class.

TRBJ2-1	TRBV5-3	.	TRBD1	CARSTRDRGGNEQFF	TGTGCCAGATCGACCCGGGACAGGGGTGGCAATGAGCAGTTCTTC
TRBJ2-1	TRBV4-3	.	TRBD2	CASSQDRLAGVKRGNEQFF	TGCGCCAGCAGCCAAGATCGTCTAGCGGGAGTTAAGAGGGGCAATGAGCAGTTCTTC
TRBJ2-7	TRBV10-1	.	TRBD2	CASSPNFAGGSYEQYF	TGCGCCAGCAGCCCGAATTTTGCGGGAGGTTCCTACGAGCAGTACTTC
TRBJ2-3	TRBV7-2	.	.	CASSPNTRLDTQYF	TGTGCCAGCAGCCCAAATACTCGTTTAGATACGCAGTATTTT
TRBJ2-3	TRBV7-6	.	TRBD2	CASSLGLAGGTDTQYF	TGTGCCAGCAGCTTAGGTCTAGCGGGGGGCACAGATACGCAGTATTTT
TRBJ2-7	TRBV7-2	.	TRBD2	CASSLGSRLAGSYEQYF	TGTGCCAGCAGCTTAGGGAGTCGCCTAGCGGGGTCCTACGAGCAGTACTTC
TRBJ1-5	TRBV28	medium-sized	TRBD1	CARGQGARQPQHF	TGTGCCAGGGGACAGGGGGCAAGACAGCCCCAGCATTTT
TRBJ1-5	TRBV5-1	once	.	CASSLAPGGNQPQHF	TGCGCCAGCAGCTTGGCACCCGGGGGAAATCAGCCCCAGCATTTT
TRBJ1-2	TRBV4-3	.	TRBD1	CASSHSGTGERYGYTF	TGCGCCAGCAGCCATTCCGGGACAGGGGAACGCTATGGCTACACCTTC
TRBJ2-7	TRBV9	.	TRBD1	CASSVEPGQGQLRYEQYF	TGTGCCAGCAGCGTAGAGCCGGGACAGGGTCAATTACGATACGAGCAGTACTTC
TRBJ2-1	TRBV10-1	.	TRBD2	CASSESIAGDLYNEQFF	TGCGCCAGCAGTGAGTCCATAGCGGGGGACCTATACAATGAGCAGTTCTTC
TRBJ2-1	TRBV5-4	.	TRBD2	CASSWAGGPTYNEQFF	TGTGCCAGCAGCTGGGCGGGGGGGCCAACCTACAATGAGCAGTTCTTC
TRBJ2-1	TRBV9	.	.	CASSVGTPLEGEQFF	TGTGCCAGCAGCGTCGGGACTCCCCTGGAGGGTGAGCAGTTCTTC
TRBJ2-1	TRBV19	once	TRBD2	CASSITSGADEQFF	TGTGCCAGTAGTATCACTAGCGGTGCTGATGAGCAGTTCTTC
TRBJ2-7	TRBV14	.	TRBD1	CASSQAVGRQGIEYEQYF	TGTGCCAGCAGCCAGGCCGTTGGAAGACAGGGGATCGAGTACGAGCAGTACTTC
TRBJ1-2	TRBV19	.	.	CASSIGDRINSGYTF	TGTGCCAGTAGTATAGGAGACAGGATAAACTCTGGCTACACCTTC
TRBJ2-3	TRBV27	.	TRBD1	CASRPGTGVTDTQYF	TGTGCCAGCCGTCCCGGGACAGGCGTCACAGATACGCAGTATTTT
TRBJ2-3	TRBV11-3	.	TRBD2	CASSLETAGGEDTQYF	TGTGCCAGCAGCTTAGAAACAGCGGGGGGGGAAGATACGCAGTATTTT
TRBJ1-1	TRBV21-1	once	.	CASRRSPDRNHEAFF	TGTGCCAGCCGCCGTAGCCCTGACAGGAACCATGAAGCTTTCTTT
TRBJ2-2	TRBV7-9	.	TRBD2	CASSFGDYLTGELFF	TGTGCCAGCAGCTTCGGGGACTATCTCACCGGGGAGCTGTTTTTT
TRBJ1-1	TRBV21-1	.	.	CASSKQNPTEAFF	TGTGCCAGCAGCAAACAAAATCCCACTGAAGCTTTCTTT
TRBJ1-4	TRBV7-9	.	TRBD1	CASSFFARGSRPNEKLFF	TGTGCCAGCAGCTTTTTTGCCAGGGGGTCCCGGCCTAATGAAAAACTGTTTTTT
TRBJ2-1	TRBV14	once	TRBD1	CASSPRDRGVNEQFF	TGTGCCAGCAGCCCCCGGGACAGGGGGGTAAATGAGCAGTTCTTC